Following are 5 T cell receptor beta chains from one sample sequenced in a study of cytomegalovirus exposure and HLA in healthy donors. Here immunoSEQ multiplex PCR was the method, and the copy in TCRdb shows in-frame clones only, minus some. The sample holds about 78,000 clones; 90% to 97% are singletons and the top ten take roughly 1.6%. Sequences were obtained from PBMCs. All receptors come from a man younger than 35 in good health and CMV-seropositive.

In regard to this clone: The same CDR3 also results from other DNA sequences found in this sample. The chain recombines TRBV19 with TRBJ1-2; a weak D match, TRBD1 (5 bases). Germline V CDR1 and CDR2: LNHDA, SQIVND (reference sequence). Deletions cut 6 bases from V and 8 bases from J, with 10 bases between. The CDR3 length is 11 residues. The CDR3 sequence is CASSQGRGYTF. The CDR3 bases are TGTGCCAGTAGCCAGGGTAGAGGCTACACCTTC.

This chain uses TRBV2 with TRBJ2-1; D perhaps matches TRBD1 (5 bases). The CDR3 is made up of 17 amino acids. V was pared by 5 bases and J by 7 bases, with 24 bases between. Germline V CDR1 and CDR2: SNHLY, FYNNEI. The CDR3 region has the DNA TGTGCCAGCAGTTTGGGCCGCAGGGTTGGCTCAAGGAATGAGCAGTTCTTC. The encoded protein is CASSLGRRVGSRNEQFF. The whole variable domain, remainder taken from reference TRBV2 and TRBJ2-1, is EPEVTQTPSHQVTQMGQEVILRCVPISNHLYFYWYRQILGQKVEFLVSFYNNEISEKSEIFDDQFSVERPDGSNFTLKIRSTKLEDSAMYFCASSLGRRVGSRNEQFFGPGTRLTVL.

The chain uses TRBV27 and TRBJ2-7; no reliable D call. The CDR3 is 11 amino acids. V lost 6 bases, J lost 8 bases, and 11 bases lay in between. Germline loops: CDR1 MNHEY, CDR2 SMNVEV (reference sequence). CDR3 in DNA: TGTGCCAGCAGGAGCCCTACGCAGCAGTACTTC. Residues: CASRSPTQQYF.

This chain uses TRBV5-1 with TRBJ2-4; D not certain. The CDR3 is made up of 17 amino acids. V was cut by 0 bases and J by 1 base, with 14 bases left in between. The germline CDR1 and CDR2 sequences are SGHRS and YFSETQ. The CDR3 DNA reads TGCGCCAGCAGCTTGGGCGCCTCCGGTTGGGCCAAAAACATTCAGTACTTC. Its protein product is CASSLGASGWAKNIQYF.

The J gene is TRBJ1-2, the V gene TRBV5-1; the match to TRBD1 covers 10 bases. The CDR3 is 15 amino acids. Germline V lookup: CDR1 SGHRS, CDR2 YFSETQ. V shed 9 bases and J 2 bases; nucleotides not matched to a gene: 10. The chain's CDR3 is CATKTGGDPNYGYTF. CDR3 bases: TGCGCCACCAAGACAGGGGGCGACCCAAACTATGGCTACACCTTC.